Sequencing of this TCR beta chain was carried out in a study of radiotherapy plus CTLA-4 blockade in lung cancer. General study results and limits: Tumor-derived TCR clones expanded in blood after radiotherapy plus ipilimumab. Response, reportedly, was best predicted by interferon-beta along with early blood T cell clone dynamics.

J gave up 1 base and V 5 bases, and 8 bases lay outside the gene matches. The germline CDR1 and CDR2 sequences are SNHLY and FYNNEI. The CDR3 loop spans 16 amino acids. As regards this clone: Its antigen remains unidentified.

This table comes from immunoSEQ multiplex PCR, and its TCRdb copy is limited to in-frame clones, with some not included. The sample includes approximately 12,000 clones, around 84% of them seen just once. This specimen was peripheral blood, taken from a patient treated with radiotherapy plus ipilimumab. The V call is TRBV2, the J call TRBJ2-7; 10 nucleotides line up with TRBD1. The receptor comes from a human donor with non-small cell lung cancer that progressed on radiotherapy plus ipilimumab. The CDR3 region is CASSPIRTGGSYEQYF. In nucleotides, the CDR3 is TGTGCCAGCAGTCCCATCCGGACAGGGGGGTCCTACGAGCAGTACTTC.